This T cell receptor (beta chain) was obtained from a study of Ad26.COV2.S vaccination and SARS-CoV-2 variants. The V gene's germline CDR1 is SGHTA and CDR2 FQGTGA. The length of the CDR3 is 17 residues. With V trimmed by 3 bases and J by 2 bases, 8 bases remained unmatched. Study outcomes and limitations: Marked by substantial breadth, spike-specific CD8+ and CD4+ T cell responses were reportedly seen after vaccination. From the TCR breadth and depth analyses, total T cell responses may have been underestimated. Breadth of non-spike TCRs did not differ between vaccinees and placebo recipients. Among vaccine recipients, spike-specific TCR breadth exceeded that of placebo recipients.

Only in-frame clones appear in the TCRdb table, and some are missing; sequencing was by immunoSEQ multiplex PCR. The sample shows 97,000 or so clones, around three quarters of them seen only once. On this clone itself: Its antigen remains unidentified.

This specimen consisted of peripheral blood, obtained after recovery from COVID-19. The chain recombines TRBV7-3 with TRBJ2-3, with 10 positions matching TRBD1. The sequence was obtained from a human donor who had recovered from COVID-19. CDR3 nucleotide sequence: TGTGCCAGCAGCTTTGTAGCCGGGACAGGGGCCACAGATACGCAGTATTTT. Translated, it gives CASSFVAGTGATDTQYF.